A selection of T cell receptor beta chains follows, all from one sample in a study of technical replicates of blood from several donors. The table came from immunoSEQ multiplex PCR; TCRdb's copy has only in-frame clones and leaves some out. The sample has roughly 80,000 clones; approximately 93% are singletons. Sequencing was done on a sample of T cells isolated from PBMCs. The receptor set was obtained from a human donor in good health. Each CDR3 is given with its conserved first and last residue. D genes are given only for firm matches. Clone size appears in some rows only: once, few, many, or a class for an expanded clone.

d_gene,v_gene,j_gene,abundance,CDR3nt,CDR3aa
-,TRBV19,TRBJ1-2,-,TGTGCCAGTCAGGCCCTACAGGGAACCTATGGCTACACCTTC,CASQALQGTYGYTF
-,TRBV27,TRBJ2-7,-,TGTGCCAGCAGCCTCTCCGCTACCTACGAGCAGTACTTC,CASSLSATYEQYF
-,TRBV6-9,TRBJ2-3,-,TGTGCCAGCAGTTATAGTTCGGCTAGCGGCACAGATACGCAGTATTTT,CASSYSSASGTDTQYF
TRBD1,TRBV27,TRBJ2-7,-,TGTGCCAGCAGTCCAAGGACAGGCCACGAGCAGTACTTC,CASSPRTGHEQYF
-,TRBV10-1,TRBJ2-7,-,TGCGCCAGCAGTGAGAGGGGCAGGGTGCACGAGCAGTACTTC,CASSERGRVHEQYF
-,TRBV27,TRBJ2-7,-,TGTGCCAGCAGTCGCGCGTACTCCTACGAGCAGTACTTC,CASSRAYSYEQYF
TRBD1,TRBV9,TRBJ1-1,few,TGTGCCAGCAGCGTAGCCGGGACAGGTCATACTGAAGCTTTCTTT,CASSVAGTGHTEAFF
TRBD1,TRBV10-2,TRBJ1-1,-,TGCGCCAGCAGTGAGTCGGGTAAGGGGGCAGGTGAAGCTTTCTTT,CASSESGKGAGEAFF
-,TRBV18,TRBJ1-1,once,TGTGCCAGCTCACAGGGAGGCAACACTGAAGCTTTCTTT,CASSQGGNTEAFF
TRBD1,TRBV27,TRBJ1-2,-,TGTGCCACCCGGACAGGTAATGGCTACACCTTC,CATRTGNGYTF
TRBD2,TRBV5-1,TRBJ2-2,-,TGCGCCAGCAGCCCGGGACTAGCGGGAGGTGCCACCGGGGAGCTGTTTTTT,CASSPGLAGGATGELFF
TRBD2,TRBV4-1,TRBJ2-5,-,TGCGCCAGCAGCCAGGGACTACGACAAGAGACCCAGTACTTC,CASSQGLRQETQYF
-,TRBV4-1,TRBJ1-5,-,TGCGCCAGCAGCCAAGAACAGGGCCAATATAGCAATCAGCCCCAGCATTTT,CASSQEQGQYSNQPQHF
TRBD1,TRBV28,TRBJ1-3,-,TGTGCCAGCAGGCAAAAGGGGGCGTGGGGAAACACCATATATTTT,CASRQKGAWGNTIYF
TRBD1,TRBV7-2,TRBJ1-2,-,TGTGCCAGCAGCTTGGGGACAGCTTATGGCTACACCTTC,CASSLGTAYGYTF
-,TRBV10-1,TRBJ2-2,-,TGCGCCAGCAGTGAGTCGACTGGCACCGGGGAGCTGTTTTTT,CASSESTGTGELFF
-,TRBV6-5,TRBJ1-4,-,TGTGCCAGCAGTCATAATGAAAAACTGTTTTTT,CASSHNEKLFF
-,TRBV19,TRBJ1-1,-,TGTGCCAGTAGTCTGGACAGAGTGAACACTGAAGCTTTCTTT,CASSLDRVNTEAFF
-,TRBV6-5,TRBJ2-3,-,TGTGCCAGCCTAGACACAGATACGCAGTATTTT,CASLDTDTQYF
TRBD1,TRBV29-1,TRBJ1-3,-,TGCAGCGTTGAAATGATGGACAGGGGGTCTGGAAACACCATATATTTT,CSVEMMDRGSGNTIYF
-,TRBV28,TRBJ1-2,-,TGTGCCAGCAGTTTGGAGCGTCGGGGGGGCGGTTATGGCTACACCTTC,CASSLERRGGGYGYTF
TRBD1,TRBV11-2,TRBJ1-4,-,TGTGCCAGCAGCCCGAGGGGGGACAGTCAAGAAAAACTGTTTTTT,CASSPRGDSQEKLFF
-,TRBV10-1,TRBJ1-2,-,TGCGCCAGCAGTGAGTCCCAAGAGGGAGGCTACACCTTC,CASSESQEGGYTF
-,TRBV28,TRBJ2-3,-,TGTGCCAGCAGTTCGCTGGCCCTAGGCACAGATACGCAGTATTTT,CASSSLALGTDTQYF
-,TRBV6-5,TRBJ1-2,-,TGTGCCAGCACCCCGCGGGCGGGGGGCTACACCTTC,CASTPRAGGYTF
TRBD1,TRBV28,TRBJ2-5,-,TGTGCCAGCAGCACAGGACAGGGGCAGGGACGGGAGACCCAGTACTTC,CASSTGQGQGRETQYF
-,TRBV10-3,TRBJ2-1,once,TGTGCCATCAGTGAGTCGATAACTAACCCCTACAATGAGCAGTTCTTC,CAISESITNPYNEQFF
-,TRBV5-1,TRBJ2-2,-,TGCGCCAGCAGCCTGGAGGGGGACGTGCTCCGCGAGCTGTTTTTT,CASSLEGDVLRELFF
TRBD1,TRBV6-6,TRBJ2-2,-,TGTGCCAGCAGGCGGGACAGGGAGGTCGGGGAGCTGTTTTTT,CASRRDREVGELFF
-,TRBV9,TRBJ2-1,-,TGTGCCAGCAGCGTAGAATTTACGGGAAAAACCTACAATGAGCAGTTCTTC,CASSVEFTGKTYNEQFF
-,TRBV6-5,TRBJ2-7,-,TGTGCCAGCAGTTATGACAGTTACGAGCAGTACTTC,CASSYDSYEQYF
TRBD2,TRBV28,TRBJ2-1,-,TGTGCCAGCAGTCCTTATGAGGGACTAGCGGACAATGAGCAGTTCTTC,CASSPYEGLADNEQFF
-,TRBV6-5,TRBJ1-3,-,TGTGCCAGCAGTTATGACAGATTCTCTGGAAACACCATATATTTT,CASSYDRFSGNTIYF
TRBD2,TRBV2,TRBJ2-3,-,TGTGCCAGCAGTGGCCTAGCGGGAGAACCAGATACGCAGTATTTT,CASSGLAGEPDTQYF
TRBD1,TRBV30,TRBJ1-3,-,TGTGCCTGGAGCTCCGGGACAGGAGCTGGAAACACCATATATTTT,CAWSSGTGAGNTIYF
TRBD1,TRBV9,TRBJ1-1,-,TGTGCCAGCAGCGCCTCCGGACAGGGGGAGACTGAAGCTTTCTTT,CASSASGQGETEAFF
TRBD2,TRBV4-1,TRBJ2-1,once,TGCGCCAGCAGCCAAGATCTCGGACTAGCGGGATCCGAAGAGCAGTTCTTC,CASSQDLGLAGSEEQFF
-,TRBV7-8,TRBJ1-1,-,TGTGCCAGTCCCCCCACGGGAGCGAACACTGAAGCTTTCTTT,CASPPTGANTEAFF
TRBD2,TRBV7-8,TRBJ2-7,-,TGTGCCAGCAGCTTAGCGAGGACTAGCGACGAGCAGTACTTC,CASSLARTSDEQYF
TRBD2,TRBV4-3,TRBJ2-5,-,TGCGCCAGCAGCCTCCGTCTAGCGGACGGGGAGACCCAGTACTTC,CASSLRLADGETQYF
-,TRBV10-3,TRBJ2-5,-,TGTGCCATCAGCTGGGACAACCAAGAGACCCAGTACTTC,CAISWDNQETQYF